These 20 T cell receptor beta chains originate from one sample sequenced in a study of T cell repertoires in cytomegalovirus infection. TCRdb fed the reads into MiXCR, producing one record per CDR3 protein. The table lists 250,000 or so distinct CDR3 sequences, over 8% of them singletons, with more than 13% in the top ten. What was sequenced was PBMCs. These receptors were taken from a human donor in good health (CMV status not recorded). Some clones in this sample may be carry-over from other donors' samples.

This sequence joins TRBV20-1 and TRBJ2-3, with 9 bases matching TRBD2. Germline V gene lookup returns CDR1 DFQATT and CDR2 SNEGSKA (reference sequence). V was clipped by 5 bases and J by 6 bases; unmatched bases: 6. CDR3 length: 13 amino acids. CDR3 in DNA: TGCAGTGCTTTTAGCGGGAGTGTCGATACGCAGTATTTT. It is translated as CSAFSGSVDTQYF.

V and J are TRBV9 and TRBJ2-7, with D perhaps TRBD2 (7 bases). The germline V gene has CDR1 SGDLS and CDR2 YYNGEE. The CDR3 spans 14 residues. Between the trimmed V and J ends, which lost 2 bases and 3 bases, there was a span of 12 bases. The CDR3 DNA reads TGTGCCAGCAGCGTGGGAGGGGGGGGCTACGAGCAGTACTTC. It yields the protein CASSVGGGGYEQYF. The full variable domain, rest sourced from reference TRBV9 and TRBJ2-7, is DSGVTQTPKHLITATGQRVTLRCSPRSGDLSVYWYQQSLDQGLQFLIQYYNGEERAKGNILERFSAQQFPDLHSELNLSSLELGDSALYFCASSVGGGGYEQYFGPGTRLTVT.

This clonotype appeared a few times. This chain joins TRBV27 and TRBJ1-2; no reliable D call. With 2 bases removed from V and 8 bases from J, the gap between germline ends came to 12 bases. The CDR3 runs 13 residues. Germline-derived CDR1 and CDR2 are MNHEY and SMNVEV (reference sequence). In DNA form, the CDR3 reads TGTGCCAGCAGTTTAAGCAGGTCCGGCGGCTACACCTTC. It codes for CASSLSRSGGYTF.

The table lists this clonotype with many counts. CDR3 DNA: TGTGCCAGCAGCCCTAATAGCGGGAGGGCCAGAGGCGGGGAGCTGTTTTTT. It specifies CASSPNSGRARGGELFF. The rearrangement links TRBV11-2 to TRBJ2-2; 11 bases are shared with TRBD2. V was clipped by 5 bases and J by 7 bases; unmatched bases: 12. The germline CDR1 and CDR2 sequences are SGHAT and FQNNGV. The CDR3 runs to 17 residues.

This clonotype was observed many times. The rearrangement uses TRBV7-2 and TRBJ2-3, with TRBD2 matching 9 bases. Per the germline V gene, CDR1 is SGHTA and CDR2 is FQGNSA. CDR3 size: 18 residues. After removal of 4 bases from V and 2 bases from J, the junction contained 13 bases not matched to a gene. The CDR3 spells CASSSPNSGSPYTDTQYF. Written as DNA, the CDR3 is TGTGCCAGCAGCTCGCCCAATAGCGGGAGTCCATACACAGATACGCAGTATTTT.

This clonotype was seen ten or more times. CDR3 protein: CASSPPLPRDRETQYF. The CDR3 bases are TGTGCCAGCAGCCCCCCCCTCCCCCGGGACAGAGAGACCCAGTACTTC. The chain links TRBV7-2 to TRBJ2-5; the match to TRBD1 covers 7 bases. After removal of 5 bases from V and 4 bases from J, the junction contained 13 bases not matched to a gene. The CDR3 has 16 residues. CDR1 and CDR2 (germline): SGHTA, FQGNSA.

This clonotype was seen repeatedly, ten times or more. The chain carries TRBV28 and TRBJ2-1, with a possible D match to TRBD2 (5 bases). Germline loops: CDR1 MDHEN, CDR2 SYDVKM. Trimming left V 3 bases short and J 6 bases short, with 12 bases between. The CDR3 sequence is 14 residues long. The CDR3 coding sequence is TGTGCCAGCAGTTTTGGCGGGCCCTCCAATGAGCAGTTCTTC. This gives the protein CASSFGGPSNEQFF.

At least ten counts were recorded for this clonotype. The chain combines TRBV7-2 with TRBJ2-1; 16 bases fit TRBD2. CDR1 SGHTA and CDR2 FQGNSA come from the germline V gene. CDR3 length: 18 residues. Germline trimming cut 5 bases from V and 9 bases from J; bases unmatched to any gene: 13. In DNA, the CDR3 is TGTGCCAGCAGCCCCCAGGGACTAGCGGGGGGGCGGTGGGGTGAGCAGTTCTTC. It is translated as CASSPQGLAGGRWGEQFF.

There are many counts of this clonotype. The rearrangement uses TRBV28 and TRBJ1-1; 7 nucleotides agree with TRBD1. There are 15 residues in the CDR3. CDR1 is MDHEN and CDR2 is SYDVKM in the germline V gene. The junction had 5 bases not matched to a gene; V was cut back by 3 bases and J by 1 base. CDR3 bases: TGTGCCAGCAGTTTGGGAGACAGGGAGAACACTGAAGCTTTCTTT. This translates into CASSLGDRENTEAFF.

Concerning this clonotype itself: This may arise from a read error, as a much more abundant clone is one base away. V usage is TRBV7-2 and J usage is TRBJ2-7; D call uncertain. CDR3 length equals 14 residues. The germline V gene encodes CDR1 SGHTA and CDR2 FQGNSA. The CDR3 region has the DNA TGTGCCAACAGCTTAAACAATGTGGGTCCCGAGCAGTACTTC. This encodes CANSLNNVGPEQYF.

The V call is TRBV7-8, the J call TRBJ2-1; D remains ambiguous. Trimming stripped 2 bases from V and 8 bases from J, with 10 bases between. This CDR3 region has 13 residues. CDR1 SGHVS and CDR2 FQNEAQ come from the germline V gene. The CDR3 DNA reads TGTGCCAGCAGCTTACAACTTAGGGATGAGCAGTTCTTC. Translating gives CASSLQLRDEQFF. The full variable domain, its missing parts supplied by reference TRBV7-8 and TRBJ2-1, is GAGVSQSPRYKVAKRGQDVALRCDPISGHVSLFWYQQALGQGPEFLTYFQNEAQLDKSGLPSDRFFAERPEGSVSTLKIQRTQQEDSAVYLCASSLQLRDEQFFGPGTRLTVL.

This clonotype has ten or more counts. The chain is built from TRBV7-2 and TRBJ1-2; no reliable D call. CDR3 length equals 13 residues. Germline V gene sequence: CDR1 SGHTA, CDR2 FQGNSA. Deletions cut 5 bases from V and 7 bases from J, with 14 bases between. The CDR3 nucleotides read TGTGCCAGCAGCCCTGCTCCCTTCGGTGGCTACACCTTC. The encoded protein is CASSPAPFGGYTF.

Ten or more counts support this clonotype. The CDR3 reads CSAREAVSGNEQFF. The DNA for the CDR3 is TGCAGTGCTAGAGAGGCCGTTTCGGGCAATGAGCAGTTCTTC. This chain connects TRBV20-1 to TRBJ2-1; D uncertain. The V gene's germline CDR1 is DFQATT and CDR2 SNEGSKA (reference sequence). The CDR3 loop spans 14 amino acids. Trimming pared 0 bases from V and 6 bases from J, leaving 12 bases between.

This clonotype was seen ten or more times. The chain's CDR3 is CASSWGRAMNTEAFF. CDR3 DNA: TGTGCCAGCAGCTGGGGCAGGGCTATGAACACTGAAGCTTTCTTT. The rearrangement links TRBV11-2 to TRBJ1-1; tentative D call: TRBD1 (5 bases). The CDR3 covers 15 residues. CDR1 and CDR2 (germline): SGHAT, FQNNGV. V lost 4 bases and J 0 bases, leaving 12 bases between the germline ends.

The table lists this clonotype with a few counts. The chain employs TRBV28 and TRBJ2-7; 7 bases are shared with TRBD1. Germline CDR1 reads MDHEN; CDR2 reads SYDVKM. CDR3 length: 12 amino acids. Germline trimming cut 7 bases from V and 5 bases from J; bases unmatched to any gene: 5. The CDR3 DNA reads TGTGCCAGCACCCGGACAGGAGACGAGCAGTACTTC. It encodes CASTRTGDEQYF. The full variable domain, completed using reference TRBV28 and TRBJ2-7, is DVKVTQSSRYLVKRTGEKVFLECVQDMDHENMFWYRQDPGLGLRLIYFSYDVKMKEKGDIPEGYSVSREKKERFSLILESASTNQTSMYLCASTRTGDEQYFGPGTRLTVT.

This clonotype was picked up many times. The rearrangement joins TRBV28 to TRBJ1-1, with TRBD1 matching over 7 bases. The V segment lost 2 bases and the J segment 8 bases; nucleotides outside the gene matches: 8. Per the germline V gene, CDR1 is MDHEN and CDR2 is SYDVKM. The CDR3 extends over 14 amino acids. The CDR3 DNA is TGTGCCAGCAGTTTAATCCTGACAGGGAGGGAAGCTTTCTTT. Translating gives CASSLILTGREAFF.

This clonotype showed up many times. For the CDR3, the DNA is TGTGCCAGCAGTCGACTCCAGGGGGCTGGGGCCAACGTCCTGACTTTC. It specifies CASSRLQGAGANVLTF. This chain joins TRBV6-1 and TRBJ2-6; 7 bases match TRBD1. J lost 2 bases, V lost 5 bases, and 6 bases had no gene match. Germline V gene data show CDR1 as MNHNS and CDR2 as SASEGT. The CDR3 is 16 amino acids.

This clonotype was seen repeatedly, ten times or more. The CDR3 is CASSFEGRSSYEQYF. The CDR3 DNA reads as TGTGCCAGCAGCTTTGAGGGCAGGAGCTCCTACGAGCAGTACTTC. The chain is built from TRBV7-4 and TRBJ2-7, with D tentatively TRBD2 (5 bases). The CDR3 loop spans 15 amino acids. Germline loops: CDR1 SGHVT, CDR2 SQSDAQ. The V end lost 3 bases, the J end lost 0 bases, and 12 bases lay between the germline ends.

The table lists this clonotype with many counts. The chain combines TRBV7-2 with TRBJ2-5; 7 bases line up with TRBD2. V was clipped by 0 bases and J by 5 bases; unmatched bases: 6. The CDR3 has 15 amino acids. Germline loops: CDR1 SGHTA, CDR2 FQGNSA. Here the CDR3 DNA reads TGTGCCAGCAGCTTAGCGGGGGGGAGATTCGAGACCCAGTACTTC. It yields the protein CASSLAGGRFETQYF.

This clonotype was seen repeatedly, ten times or more. The chain carries TRBV28 and TRBJ1-2; 9 nucleotides match TRBD1. Losses at the gene ends were 3 bases for V and 2 bases for J; bases not matched to a gene: 4. Germline-derived CDR1 and CDR2 are MDHEN and SYDVKM. The CDR3 contains 15 residues. CDR3 protein: CASSLGQGRNYGYTF. In DNA form, the CDR3 reads TGTGCCAGCAGTTTGGGACAGGGAAGGAACTATGGCTACACCTTC.